The T cell receptor beta chain under discussion was sequenced for a study of T cells after yellow fever vaccination. Points from the study as a whole: Bulk-population clonotypes that are abundant could appear as contaminants in FACS-sorted repertoires. Boosting was followed by the reappearance of most primary-vaccination clones (about 97% CD4, under 90% CD8).

Regarding this clonotype: Its antigen is unknown.

UMIs and a universal primer site were added when TCR cDNA was made by 5'RACE template switching. TCRdb passed the 5' RACE reads through MiXCR, listing each CDR3 protein once. The top ten clones hold roughly 21% of a sample with around 300,000 distinct CDR3 sequences, about 4.5% of them seen once. CDR3 length: 17 amino acids. Germline CDR1 is SGHRS and CDR2 is YFSETQ. V lost 1 base, J lost 0 bases, and 13 bases lay in between. This material consisted of PBMCs, taken 15 days after the yellow fever booster vaccination. This TCR came from a man aged 18 to 35 who received the YFV17D yellow fever vaccine. The rearrangement joins TRBV5-1 to TRBJ1-4, with TRBD1 as a possible D gene (5 bases). CDR3 sequence (DNA): TGCGCCAGCAGCTTGTGGGGGTCCGAGGCAACTAATGAAAAACTGTTTTTT. Protein: CASSLWGSEATNEKLFF.